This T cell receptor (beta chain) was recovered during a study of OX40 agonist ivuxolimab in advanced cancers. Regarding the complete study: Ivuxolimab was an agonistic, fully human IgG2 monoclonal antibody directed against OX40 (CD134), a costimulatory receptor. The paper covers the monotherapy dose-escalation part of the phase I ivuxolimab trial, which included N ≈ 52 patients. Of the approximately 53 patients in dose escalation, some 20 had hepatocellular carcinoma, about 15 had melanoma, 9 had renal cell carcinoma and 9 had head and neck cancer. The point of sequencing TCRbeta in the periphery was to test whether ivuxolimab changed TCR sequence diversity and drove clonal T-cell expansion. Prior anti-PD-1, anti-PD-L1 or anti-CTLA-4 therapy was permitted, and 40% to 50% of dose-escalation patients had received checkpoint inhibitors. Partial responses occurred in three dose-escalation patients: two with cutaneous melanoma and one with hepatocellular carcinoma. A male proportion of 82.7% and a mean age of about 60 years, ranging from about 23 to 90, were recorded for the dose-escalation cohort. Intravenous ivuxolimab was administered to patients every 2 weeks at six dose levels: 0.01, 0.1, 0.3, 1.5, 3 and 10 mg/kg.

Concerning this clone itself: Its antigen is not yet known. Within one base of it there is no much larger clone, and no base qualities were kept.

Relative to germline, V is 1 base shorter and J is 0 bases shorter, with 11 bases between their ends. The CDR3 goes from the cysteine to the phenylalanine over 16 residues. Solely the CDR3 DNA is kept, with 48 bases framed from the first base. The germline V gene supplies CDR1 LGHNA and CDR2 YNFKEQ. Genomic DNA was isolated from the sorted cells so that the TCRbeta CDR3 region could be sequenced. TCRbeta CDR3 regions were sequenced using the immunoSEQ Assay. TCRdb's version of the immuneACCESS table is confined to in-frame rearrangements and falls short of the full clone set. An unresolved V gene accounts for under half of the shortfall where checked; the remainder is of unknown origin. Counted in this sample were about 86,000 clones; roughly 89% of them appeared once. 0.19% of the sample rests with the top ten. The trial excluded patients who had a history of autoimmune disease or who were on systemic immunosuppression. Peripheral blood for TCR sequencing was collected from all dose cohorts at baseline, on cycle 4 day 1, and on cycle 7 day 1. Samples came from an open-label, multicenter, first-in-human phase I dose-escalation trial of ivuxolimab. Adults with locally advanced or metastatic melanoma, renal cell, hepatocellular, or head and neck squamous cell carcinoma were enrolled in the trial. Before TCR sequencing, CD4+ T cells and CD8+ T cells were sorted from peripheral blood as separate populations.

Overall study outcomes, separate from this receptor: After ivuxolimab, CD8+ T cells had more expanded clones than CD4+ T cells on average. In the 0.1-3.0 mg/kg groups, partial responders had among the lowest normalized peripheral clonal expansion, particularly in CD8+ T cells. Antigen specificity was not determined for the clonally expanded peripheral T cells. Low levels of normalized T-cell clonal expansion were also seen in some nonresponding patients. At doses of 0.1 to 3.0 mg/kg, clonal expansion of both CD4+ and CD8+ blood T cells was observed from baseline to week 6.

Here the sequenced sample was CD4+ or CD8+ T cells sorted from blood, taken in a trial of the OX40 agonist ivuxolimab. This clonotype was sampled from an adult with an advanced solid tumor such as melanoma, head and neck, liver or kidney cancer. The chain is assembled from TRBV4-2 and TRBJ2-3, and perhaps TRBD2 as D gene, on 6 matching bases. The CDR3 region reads CASSQGGGASTDTQYF. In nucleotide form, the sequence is TGTGCCAGCAGCCAAGGAGGCGGGGCTAGCACAGATACGCAGTATTTT.